Listed below are T cell receptor beta chains from one sample, sequenced in a study of blood T cell repertoires in COVID-19. This table comes from immunoSEQ multiplex PCR, and its TCRdb copy is limited to in-frame clones, with some not included. The sample lists roughly 34,000 clones, 80% occurring once. Sequencing was performed on peripheral blood. Receptors originate from an elderly man with acute or convalescent COVID-19. Both conserved end residues are part of each CDR3. Fields, in order: V gene, D gene, J gene, clone size, CDR3 DNA, CDR3 protein. A D gene is named only where the DNA matches it firmly. Where a row states a size, it is once, few, many or the class of an expanded clone; other rows omit it.

v_call: TRBV7-2
d_call: TRBD2
j_call: TRBJ2-5
clone_size: NA
cdr3_nt: TGTGCCAGCAGCTTACGGGGGGGGTACCAAGAGACCCAGTACTTC
cdr3_aa: CASSLRGGYQETQYF

v_call: TRBV5-4
d_call: NA
j_call: TRBJ2-7
clone_size: NA
cdr3_nt: TGTGCCAGCAGCGGTAGCGGATTACCCTCCTACGAGCAGTACTTC
cdr3_aa: CASSGSGLPSYEQYF

v_call: TRBV18
d_call: NA
j_call: TRBJ2-6
clone_size: NA
cdr3_nt: TGTGCCAGCTCACCCCCTAGCTCTGGGGCCAACGTCCTGACTTTC
cdr3_aa: CASSPPSSGANVLTF

v_call: TRBV13
d_call: TRBD2
j_call: TRBJ2-5
clone_size: NA
cdr3_nt: TGTGCCAGCAGCACCGGACTAGCGCGAGAGACCCAGTACTTC
cdr3_aa: CASSTGLARETQYF

v_call: TRBV20-1
d_call: NA
j_call: TRBJ2-3
clone_size: NA
cdr3_nt: TGCAGTGCTAGTCTTTCCGGGAACACAGATACGCAGTATTTT
cdr3_aa: CSASLSGNTDTQYF

v_call: TRBV7-2
d_call: TRBD1
j_call: TRBJ2-7
clone_size: NA
cdr3_nt: TGTGCCAGCAGCCCCGGGACAGGCCGCGGCTACGAGCAGTACTTC
cdr3_aa: CASSPGTGRGYEQYF

v_call: TRBV27
d_call: NA
j_call: TRBJ1-2
clone_size: NA
cdr3_nt: TGTGCCAGCAGTCCCCTCATCGGTATCTCGGGCGGGAACTATGGCTACACCTTC
cdr3_aa: CASSPLIGISGGNYGYTF

v_call: TRBV5-4
d_call: NA
j_call: TRBJ2-7
clone_size: NA
cdr3_nt: TGTGCCAGCAGCTTTCAGGGGAGCTCCTACGAGCAGTACTTC
cdr3_aa: CASSFQGSSYEQYF

v_call: TRBV7-2
d_call: TRBD2
j_call: TRBJ2-7
clone_size: NA
cdr3_nt: TGTGCCAGCAGCGCAGGGAGCGGGAGGGCCTACGAGCAGTACTTC
cdr3_aa: CASSAGSGRAYEQYF

v_call: TRBV5-5
d_call: TRBD1
j_call: TRBJ1-2
clone_size: few
cdr3_nt: TGTGCCAGCAGCAGGGACAGGGGGCTTAGGGGTGGCTACACCTTC
cdr3_aa: CASSRDRGLRGGYTF

v_call: TRBV6-2/TRBV6-3
d_call: TRBD1
j_call: TRBJ2-2
clone_size: NA
cdr3_nt: TGTGCCAGCAGTCAGGGGGCAGGGTGGACCGGGGAGCTGTTTTTT
cdr3_aa: CASSQGAGWTGELFF

v_call: TRBV24-1
d_call: NA
j_call: TRBJ2-3
clone_size: once
cdr3_nt: TGTGCCACCAGTGGCCAGGACAGAGAAAGCACAGATACGCAGTATTTT
cdr3_aa: CATSGQDRESTDTQYF

v_call: TRBV24-1
d_call: TRBD2
j_call: TRBJ2-5
clone_size: NA
cdr3_nt: TGTGCCACCAGCACAGTGGCTAGCGGCAAAGAGACCCAGTACTTC
cdr3_aa: CATSTVASGKETQYF

v_call: TRBV6-2/TRBV6-3
d_call: NA
j_call: TRBJ2-7
clone_size: NA
cdr3_nt: TGTGCCAGCAGTTTCATGGGGCCGTTATACGAGCAGTACTTC
cdr3_aa: CASSFMGPLYEQYF

v_call: TRBV19
d_call: TRBD1
j_call: TRBJ2-2
clone_size: medium-sized
cdr3_nt: TGTGCCACCAAAAGGGGAGGGACAGGGGGCACCGGGGAGCTGTTTTTT
cdr3_aa: CATKRGGTGGTGELFF

v_call: TRBV6-6
d_call: NA
j_call: TRBJ2-5
clone_size: NA
cdr3_nt: TGTGCCAGCGAGTCGGAGACCCAGTACTTC
cdr3_aa: CASESETQYF

v_call: TRBV3-1/TRBV3-2
d_call: TRBD1
j_call: TRBJ1-1
clone_size: NA
cdr3_nt: TGTGCCAGCAGCCAAATGGGACAGTGGAACACTGAAGCTTTCTTT
cdr3_aa: CASSQMGQWNTEAFF

v_call: TRBV30
d_call: TRBD1
j_call: TRBJ2-7
clone_size: NA
cdr3_nt: TGTGCCTGGAGTGGGAGGAGGGACAGGGTTTACGAGCAGTACTTC
cdr3_aa: CAWSGRRDRVYEQYF

v_call: TRBV7-9
d_call: NA
j_call: TRBJ2-3
clone_size: NA
cdr3_nt: TGTGCCAGCAGCTCCCGGGGTAGCGGAGGAACCACAGATACGCAGTATTTT
cdr3_aa: CASSSRGSGGTTDTQYF

v_call: TRBV23-1
d_call: NA
j_call: TRBJ1-5
clone_size: few
cdr3_nt: TGCGCCAGCAGTTACCCTTCGGGGCAGCCCCAGCATTTT
cdr3_aa: CASSYPSGQPQHF

v_call: TRBV19
d_call: TRBD1
j_call: TRBJ2-7
clone_size: NA
cdr3_nt: TGTGCCAGGAGGCGTCGGGGACAGAGGTCCTACGAGCAGTACTTC
cdr3_aa: CARRRRGQRSYEQYF

v_call: TRBV5-5
d_call: TRBD1
j_call: TRBJ1-3
clone_size: few
cdr3_nt: TGTGCCAGCAGCCTCGACAGGGGCTCTGGAAACACCATATATTTT
cdr3_aa: CASSLDRGSGNTIYF

v_call: TRBV7-6
d_call: NA
j_call: TRBJ2-3
clone_size: NA
cdr3_nt: TGTGCCAGCAGCTTACTCCAGGGGTCCTCAGATACGCAGTATTTT
cdr3_aa: CASSLLQGSSDTQYF

v_call: TRBV4-1
d_call: NA
j_call: TRBJ2-5
clone_size: NA
cdr3_nt: TGCGCCAGCAGCTCCACGGCCTCGGGGGGCCTCCAAGAGACCCAGTACTTC
cdr3_aa: CASSSTASGGLQETQYF

v_call: TRBV6-5
d_call: NA
j_call: TRBJ2-7
clone_size: NA
cdr3_nt: TGTGCCAGCAGCGCCCCGGAGGGGCAGTACTTC
cdr3_aa: CASSAPEGQYF

v_call: TRBV4-3
d_call: NA
j_call: TRBJ2-3
clone_size: NA
cdr3_nt: TGCGCCAGCAGCCAAGTTCGACTTTCCACAGATACGCAGTATTTT
cdr3_aa: CASSQVRLSTDTQYF

v_call: TRBV12-3/TRBV12-4
d_call: NA
j_call: TRBJ2-1
clone_size: NA
cdr3_nt: TGTGCCAGCAGCTTACCAGGGTATCGGCAGTTCTTC
cdr3_aa: CASSLPGYRQFF

v_call: TRBV11-3
d_call: NA
j_call: TRBJ2-3
clone_size: NA
cdr3_nt: TGTGCCAGCAGCCAAACTAGCACAGATACGCAGTATTTT
cdr3_aa: CASSQTSTDTQYF

v_call: TRBV14
d_call: NA
j_call: TRBJ1-4
clone_size: NA
cdr3_nt: TGTGCCAGCAGCCAAGAGGGTAGACAGAATGAAAAACTGTTTTTT
cdr3_aa: CASSQEGRQNEKLFF

v_call: TRBV5-8
d_call: TRBD2
j_call: TRBJ2-5
clone_size: NA
cdr3_nt: TGTGCCAGCAGCTTGGAGGGACTAGCGAGAGAAGAGACCCAGTACTTC
cdr3_aa: CASSLEGLAREETQYF

v_call: TRBV2
d_call: NA
j_call: TRBJ2-3
clone_size: NA
cdr3_nt: TGTGCCAGCAGTGGGAGCAGATCAGATACGCAGTATTTT
cdr3_aa: CASSGSRSDTQYF

v_call: TRBV18
d_call: TRBD1
j_call: TRBJ1-5
clone_size: NA
cdr3_nt: TGTGCCAGCTCTCCACAGGGGGCGAGCAATCAGCCCCAGCATTTT
cdr3_aa: CASSPQGASNQPQHF

v_call: TRBV2
d_call: NA
j_call: TRBJ1-2
clone_size: NA
cdr3_nt: TGTGCCAGCAGTGAAGGATCAGGGAAAGTGTATGGCTACACCTTC
cdr3_aa: CASSEGSGKVYGYTF

v_call: TRBV24-1
d_call: TRBD1
j_call: TRBJ2-1
clone_size: NA
cdr3_nt: TGTGCCACCAGTGAGCGAAGAGGGACAGGGTCCAATGAGCAGTTCTTC
cdr3_aa: CATSERRGTGSNEQFF

v_call: TRBV5-3
d_call: TRBD2
j_call: TRBJ2-2
clone_size: NA
cdr3_nt: TGTGCCAGAAGCTTCAAGACAACCCCGGGACTAGCGGGGATCGGGGAGCTGTTTTTT
cdr3_aa: CARSFKTTPGLAGIGELFF

v_call: TRBV5-1
d_call: TRBD1
j_call: TRBJ1-4
clone_size: NA
cdr3_nt: TGCGCCAGCAGCTTACACGGACAGGAACCTAATGAAAAACTGTTTTTT
cdr3_aa: CASSLHGQEPNEKLFF

v_call: TRBV5-4
d_call: NA
j_call: TRBJ2-1
clone_size: NA
cdr3_nt: TGTGCCAGCAGCTTGATTGGAGGATACAATGAGCAGTTCTTC
cdr3_aa: CASSLIGGYNEQFF

v_call: TRBV21-1
d_call: NA
j_call: TRBJ2-5
clone_size: NA
cdr3_nt: TGTGCCAGCAGCAAAGGGTTGCGGGAGTGGGAGACCCAGTACTTC
cdr3_aa: CASSKGLREWETQYF

v_call: TRBV30
d_call: NA
j_call: TRBJ2-1
clone_size: NA
cdr3_nt: TGTGCCTGGGGCGATTTCGGGGTTACGAATGAGCAGTTCTTC
cdr3_aa: CAWGDFGVTNEQFF

v_call: TRBV27
d_call: NA
j_call: TRBJ1-1
clone_size: NA
cdr3_nt: TGTGCCAGCAGACCCGACAGTTCCTCTACTGAAGCTTTCTTT
cdr3_aa: CASRPDSSSTEAFF

v_call: TRBV19
d_call: TRBD1
j_call: TRBJ2-3
clone_size: NA
cdr3_nt: TGTGCCAGTAGTCTGACAGGGCGTCAAGATACGCAGTATTTT
cdr3_aa: CASSLTGRQDTQYF

v_call: TRBV7-9
d_call: TRBD1
j_call: TRBJ1-1
clone_size: NA
cdr3_nt: TGTGCCAGCAGCGAGACAGGGGTCGGCAACACTGAAGCTTTCTTT
cdr3_aa: CASSETGVGNTEAFF

v_call: TRBV10-3
d_call: TRBD2
j_call: TRBJ2-2
clone_size: NA
cdr3_nt: TGTGCCATCAGACCTAGCGGGAGCGACACCGGGGAGCTGTTTTTT
cdr3_aa: CAIRPSGSDTGELFF

v_call: TRBV24-1
d_call: NA
j_call: TRBJ2-7
clone_size: NA
cdr3_nt: TGTGCCACCAGTGATTTAGCCGCACCACCCTACGAGCAGTACTTC
cdr3_aa: CATSDLAAPPYEQYF

v_call: TRBV3-1/TRBV3-2
d_call: TRBD1
j_call: TRBJ2-6
clone_size: NA
cdr3_nt: TGTGCCAGCAGCGGAGGATGGGGGGACAGGGTCATCCCTGGGGCCAACGTCCTGACTTTC
cdr3_aa: CASSGGWGDRVIPGANVLTF

v_call: TRBV24-1
d_call: NA
j_call: TRBJ1-2
clone_size: NA
cdr3_nt: TGTGCCACCAGTGATTTCAGGGTTGGGTATGGCTACACCTTC
cdr3_aa: CATSDFRVGYGYTF

v_call: TRBV7-3
d_call: NA
j_call: TRBJ1-1
clone_size: NA
cdr3_nt: TGTGCCAGCAGCTTAAGGGAGGGGAGGAACACTGAAGCTTTCTTT
cdr3_aa: CASSLREGRNTEAFF

v_call: TRBV7-6
d_call: TRBD1
j_call: TRBJ2-2
clone_size: NA
cdr3_nt: TGTGCCAGCAGGCTACAGGGGAGAGGCACCGGGGAGCTGTTTTTT
cdr3_aa: CASRLQGRGTGELFF

v_call: TRBV12-3/TRBV12-4
d_call: NA
j_call: TRBJ2-7
clone_size: once
cdr3_nt: TGTGCCAGCACGACGACAGGTTCCTACGAGCAGTACTTC
cdr3_aa: CASTTTGSYEQYF